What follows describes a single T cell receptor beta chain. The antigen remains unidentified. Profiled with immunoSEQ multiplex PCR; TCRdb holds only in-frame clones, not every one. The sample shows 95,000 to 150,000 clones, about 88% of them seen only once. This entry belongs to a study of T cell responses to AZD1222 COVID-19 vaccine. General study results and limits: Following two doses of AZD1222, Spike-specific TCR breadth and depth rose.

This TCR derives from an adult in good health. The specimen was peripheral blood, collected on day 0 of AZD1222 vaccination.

The chain's CDR3 is CASSSTGSYGYTF. In nucleotides, the CDR3 is TGTGCCAGCAGCTCGACAGGTAGCTATGGCTACACCTTC. This chain uses TRBV7-2 with TRBJ1-2; TRBD1 is a possible D gene (6 bases). CDR3 length: 13 amino acids. With 4 bases removed from V and 4 bases from J, the gap between germline ends came to 10 bases. From germline, CDR1 is SGHTA and CDR2 FQGNSA.